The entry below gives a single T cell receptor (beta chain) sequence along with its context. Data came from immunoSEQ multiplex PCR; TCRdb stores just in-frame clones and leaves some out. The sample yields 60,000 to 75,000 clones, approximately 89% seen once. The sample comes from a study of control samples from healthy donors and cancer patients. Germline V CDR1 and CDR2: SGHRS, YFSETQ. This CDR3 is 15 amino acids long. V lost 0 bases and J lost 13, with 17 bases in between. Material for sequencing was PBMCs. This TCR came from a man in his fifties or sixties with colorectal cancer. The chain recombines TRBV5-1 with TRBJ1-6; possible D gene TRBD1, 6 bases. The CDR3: CASSLGVRGERPLHF. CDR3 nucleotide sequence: TGCGCCAGCAGCTTGGGGGTCAGGGGAGAAAGGCCCCTCCACTTT.